This is a list of T cell receptor beta chains from one sample in a study of blood T cell repertoires in COVID-19. Assay: immunoSEQ multiplex PCR; the TCRdb copy retains only in-frame clones and omits some. The profile shows 200,000 or so clones, 65% to 85% of them singletons. The sample comprised PBMCs or T cells enriched from blood (not recorded which). These receptors all stem from a man between 40 and 49 years old who had recovered from COVID-19. The CDR3 runs from the conserved cysteine through the conserved F or W. The order of the fields is clone size, V gene, J gene, D gene, CDR3 DNA, CDR3 protein. The D gene is left open where the match is weak. Part of the rows lack a size; the others show once, few, many or a class for expanded clones.

abundance: .; v_gene: TRBV4-1; j_gene: TRBJ1-6; d_gene: .; CDR3nt: TGCGCCAGCAGCCACGAAAAGGGGCCAACCAAGGGTTCACCCCTCCACTTT; CDR3aa: CASSHEKGPTKGSPLHF
abundance: .; v_gene: TRBV3-1/TRBV3-2; j_gene: TRBJ1-5; d_gene: TRBD1; CDR3nt: TGTGCCAGCAGCCAAGGAGACAGGGGCTACGGGCCCCAGCATTTT; CDR3aa: CASSQGDRGYGPQHF
abundance: .; v_gene: TRBV24-1; j_gene: TRBJ1-1; d_gene: .; CDR3nt: TGTGCCACCAGGATGGGACAGAACACTGAAGCTTTCTTT; CDR3aa: CATRMGQNTEAFF
abundance: few; v_gene: TRBV4-1; j_gene: TRBJ1-2; d_gene: .; CDR3nt: TGCGCCAGCAGCCAAGATCAATCGGGGGTTCGGAACTATGGCTACACCTTC; CDR3aa: CASSQDQSGVRNYGYTF
abundance: .; v_gene: TRBV6-5; j_gene: TRBJ2-3; d_gene: .; CDR3nt: TGTGCCAGCAGCACACGGACTATTCCTACGCAGTATTTT; CDR3aa: CASSTRTIPTQYF
abundance: .; v_gene: TRBV6-5; j_gene: TRBJ1-5; d_gene: .; CDR3nt: TGTGCCAGCAGTTTTTTAAATCAGCCCCAGCATTTT; CDR3aa: CASSFLNQPQHF
abundance: .; v_gene: TRBV2; j_gene: TRBJ1-2; d_gene: .; CDR3nt: TGTGCCAGCGCTGGCACAGCAAACTATGGCTACACCTTC; CDR3aa: CASAGTANYGYTF
abundance: .; v_gene: TRBV4-1; j_gene: TRBJ1-1; d_gene: TRBD1; CDR3nt: TGCGCCAGCAGCCAAGTTCCGGGACAGGGGCGTGAAGCTTTCTTT; CDR3aa: CASSQVPGQGREAFF
abundance: .; v_gene: TRBV5-8; j_gene: TRBJ1-2; d_gene: TRBD1; CDR3nt: TGTGCCAGCAGCATATCCGGGACAGGGGGACTGACTAACTATGGCTACACCTTC; CDR3aa: CASSISGTGGLTNYGYTF
abundance: .; v_gene: TRBV18; j_gene: TRBJ2-5; d_gene: TRBD2; CDR3nt: TGTGCCAGCTCACCGCCTAGCGGGGGGCTTCAAGAGACCCAGTACTTC; CDR3aa: CASSPPSGGLQETQYF